This T cell receptor beta chain came from a study of spatial heterogeneity in lung cancer. On the study more broadly: Consistent detection of more beta-chain than alpha-chain sequences was observed. Study results and limitations: Expanded alpha and beta TCR counts within tumors tracked tumor mutation counts.

Noted time point: sample taken at primary tumor resection. Via MiXCR, TCRdb re-called the 5' RACE reads, giving one row per CDR3 protein. The data show around 95,000 distinct CDR3 sequences, about 4.4% seen once. The CDR3 is made up of 15 amino acids. Per germline, CDR1 SGHRS and CDR2 YFSETQ. Trimming removed 2 bases from V and 1 base from J, with 12 bases in between. This clonotype was counted ten times or more. The antigen remains unidentified. This TCR was recovered from a male donor with early-stage non-small cell lung cancer. Source: lung tumor tissue, taken at surgery. The rearrangement joins TRBV5-1 to TRBJ1-1; maybe TRBD1 (6 bases). CDR3 loop: CASSFAQGQNTEAFF. Here the CDR3 DNA reads TGCGCCAGCAGCTTCGCGCAGGGGCAGAACACTGAAGCTTTCTTT.